Listed below are T cell receptor beta chains from one sample, sequenced in a study of shared clonotypes between healthy human individuals. Clones were sequenced by immunoSEQ multiplex PCR, and TCRdb holds only the in-frame ones, with some missing. The data show roughly 1,500,000 clones, about 98.5% seen once. Sequenced sample: naive CD4+ T cells sorted from blood. The receptors were sampled from a man aged 25-45 years in good health. Both conserved end residues are part of each CDR3. Each record gives: CDR3 DNA, CDR3 protein, V gene, J gene, D gene, clone size. D genes are given only for firm matches. Only part of the rows carry a size: once, few, many, or a class if the clone is expanded.

DNA: TGTGCCAGCAGCGTAGCGTCCGGGACAGGGGGTCGGAGCTCCTACAATGAGCAGTTCTTC
CDR3: CASSVASGTGGRSSYNEQFF
V: TRBV9
J: TRBJ2-1
D: TRBD1
size: once

DNA: TGTGCCAGCAGCTGGCCCCAACTAGCGGGACTCACAGATACGCAGTATTTT
CDR3: CASSWPQLAGLTDTQYF
V: TRBV7-8
J: TRBJ2-3
D: TRBD2
size: .

DNA: TGCGCCAGCAGCTTGGCAGGACAGGAAAATGAAAAACTGTTTTTT
CDR3: CASSLAGQENEKLFF
V: TRBV5-1
J: TRBJ1-4
D: TRBD1
size: .

DNA: TGTGCCAGTAGTATACCGGGGTCTGGAAACACCATATATTTT
CDR3: CASSIPGSGNTIYF
V: TRBV19
J: TRBJ1-3
D: .
size: .

DNA: TGTGCCAGCAGTGAAGGGGTGAATCCTACTAGAGAGCAGTACTTC
CDR3: CASSEGVNPTREQYF
V: TRBV28
J: TRBJ2-7
D: .
size: .

DNA: TGCGCCAGCAGCCAAGCGGGTACAGCTGTCAATCAGCCCCAGCATTTT
CDR3: CASSQAGTAVNQPQHF
V: TRBV4-1
J: TRBJ1-5
D: .
size: .

DNA: TGTGCCAGCAGTTTCGGCTCTCGATGGGGGGCAGGTGACTATGGCTACACCTTC
CDR3: CASSFGSRWGAGDYGYTF
V: TRBV28
J: TRBJ1-2
D: .
size: .

DNA: TGTGCCAGCAGCCAAGACTTTTCAGCCGTCCAGCGGGAGATGTATGGGCTCTGCGAGCAGTACTTC
CDR3: CASSQDFSAVQREMYGLCEQYF
V: TRBV14
J: TRBJ2-7
D: TRBD2
size: .

DNA: TGTGCCAGCAGCTTAGTTGTTGGTACAACTAATGAAAAACTGTTTTTT
CDR3: CASSLVVGTTNEKLFF
V: TRBV7-9
J: TRBJ1-4
D: .
size: .

DNA: TGTGCCAGCAGCTTAGAGGGTGGGCCAGACCAAGAGACCCAGTACTTC
CDR3: CASSLEGGPDQETQYF
V: TRBV11-2
J: TRBJ2-5
D: .
size: .

DNA: TGTGCCAGCTCACCGGACACGAATCAGCCCCAGCATTTT
CDR3: CASSPDTNQPQHF
V: TRBV18
J: TRBJ1-5
D: .
size: .

DNA: TGTGCCAGCAGCTCGGTACAGTCCAGCCTCTACTACGAGCAGTACTTC
CDR3: CASSSVQSSLYYEQYF
V: TRBV5-4
J: TRBJ2-7
D: .
size: .

DNA: TGTGCCAGCAGCTTGGGGACTAGCGGGAGTAGCACCGGGGAGCTGTTTTTT
CDR3: CASSLGTSGSSTGELFF
V: TRBV7-9
J: TRBJ2-2
D: TRBD2
size: .

DNA: TGTGCCAGCAGCTTAGCTCCAGGCGATTACGAGCAGTACTTC
CDR3: CASSLAPGDYEQYF
V: TRBV7-8
J: TRBJ2-7
D: .
size: once

DNA: TGTGCCAGCAGTTTACGCGGGACTAGCGGATATTACGAGCAGTACTTC
CDR3: CASSLRGTSGYYEQYF
V: TRBV28
J: TRBJ2-7
D: TRBD2
size: .

DNA: TGTGCCAGTAGGCGAGGACTCGCGGGAGTCACCGGGGAGCTGTTTTTT
CDR3: CASRRGLAGVTGELFF
V: TRBV19
J: TRBJ2-2
D: TRBD2
size: once